This T cell receptor (beta chain) stems from a study of blood T cell repertoires in COVID-19. The wider study: Specimens from acute and convalescent COVID-19 originated in the United States, Italy and Spain. From T cells, B-cell-depleted T cells, or PBMCs came the material, which was cDNA or gDNA.

Original data processing: Reference gene primer amplification gave estimated nucleated cell counts. Measured with immunoSEQ multiplex PCR; TCRdb has only the in-frame clones, and not every one. Clonal size and the V and J genes are those of that table, whereas D and trimming came from the DNA. Of about 280,000 clones detected, 85% appear once; the ten largest clones hold roughly 5.3%. This clone was counted only a few times. Germline lookup yields CDR1 SGDLS and CDR2 YYNGEE. V was clipped by 1 base and J by 7 bases; unmatched bases: 9. CDR3 length equals 16 residues. V is TRBV9 and J is TRBJ2-1, with 9 positions matching TRBD1. The TCR was taken from a man aged 45-60 years with active or convalescent COVID-19. The specimen was peripheral blood. CDR3 in amino acids: CASSVSFAQGANEQFF. DNA for the CDR3: TGTGCCAGCAGCGTAAGTTTTGCACAGGGGGCGAATGAGCAGTTCTTC.